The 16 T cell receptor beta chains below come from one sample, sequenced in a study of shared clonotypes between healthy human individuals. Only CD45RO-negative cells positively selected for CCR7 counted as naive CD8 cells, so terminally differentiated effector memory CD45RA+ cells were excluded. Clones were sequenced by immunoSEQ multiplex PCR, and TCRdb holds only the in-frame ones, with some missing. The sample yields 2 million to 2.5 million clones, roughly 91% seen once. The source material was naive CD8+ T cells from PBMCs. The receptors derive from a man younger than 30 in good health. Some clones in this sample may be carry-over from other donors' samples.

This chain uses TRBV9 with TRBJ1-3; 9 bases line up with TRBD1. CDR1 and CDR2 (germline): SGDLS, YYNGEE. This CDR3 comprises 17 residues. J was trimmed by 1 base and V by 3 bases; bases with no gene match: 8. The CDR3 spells CASSDPTGTGSGNTIYF. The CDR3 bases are TGTGCCAGCAGCGATCCCACAGGGACAGGGTCTGGAAACACCATATATTTT.

The CDR3 DNA sequence: TGTGCCAGCAGCTTAAAGGCAGGGTCCTACGAGCAGTACTTC. This gives the protein CASSLKAGSYEQYF. The V call is TRBV7-8, the J call TRBJ2-7; perhaps TRBD1 as D (5 bases). Germline V gene sequence: CDR1 SGHVS, CDR2 FQNEAQ. This CDR3 contains 14 residues. V shed 2 bases and J shed 1 base, with 9 bases lying between them.

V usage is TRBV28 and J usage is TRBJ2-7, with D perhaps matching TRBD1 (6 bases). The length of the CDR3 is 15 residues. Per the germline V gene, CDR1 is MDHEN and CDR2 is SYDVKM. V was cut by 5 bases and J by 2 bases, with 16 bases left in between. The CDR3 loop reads CASSPLGDTTYEQYF. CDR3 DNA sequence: TGTGCCAGCAGTCCTCTTGGGGACACAACCTACGAGCAGTACTTC.

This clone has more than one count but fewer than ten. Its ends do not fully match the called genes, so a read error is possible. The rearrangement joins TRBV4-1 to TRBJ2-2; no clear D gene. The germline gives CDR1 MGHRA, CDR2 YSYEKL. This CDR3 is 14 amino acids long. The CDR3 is CASSGVSNPGELFF. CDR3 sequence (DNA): TGCGCCAGCAGCGGAGTTTCGAACCCCGGGGAGCTGTTTTTT.

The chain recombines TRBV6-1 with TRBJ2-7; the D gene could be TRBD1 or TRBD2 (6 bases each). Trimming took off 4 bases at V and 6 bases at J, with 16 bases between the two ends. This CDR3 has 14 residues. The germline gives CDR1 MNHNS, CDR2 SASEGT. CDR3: CASSASGAGSEQYF. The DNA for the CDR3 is TGTGCCAGCAGTGCCTCGGGGGCGGGATCCGAGCAGTACTTC.

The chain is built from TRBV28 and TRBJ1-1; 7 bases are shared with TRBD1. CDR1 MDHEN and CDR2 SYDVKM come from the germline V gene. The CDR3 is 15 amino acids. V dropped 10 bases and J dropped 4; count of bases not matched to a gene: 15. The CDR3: CATNPGQFIPTEAFF. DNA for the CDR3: TGTGCCACAAATCCGGGACAGTTTATCCCCACTGAAGCTTTCTTT.

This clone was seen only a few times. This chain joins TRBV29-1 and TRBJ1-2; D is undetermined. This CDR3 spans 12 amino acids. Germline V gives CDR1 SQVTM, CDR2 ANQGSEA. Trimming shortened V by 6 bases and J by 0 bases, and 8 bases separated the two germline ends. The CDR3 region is CSVTGPNYGYTF. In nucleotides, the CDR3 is TGCAGCGTGACCGGACCTAACTATGGCTACACCTTC.

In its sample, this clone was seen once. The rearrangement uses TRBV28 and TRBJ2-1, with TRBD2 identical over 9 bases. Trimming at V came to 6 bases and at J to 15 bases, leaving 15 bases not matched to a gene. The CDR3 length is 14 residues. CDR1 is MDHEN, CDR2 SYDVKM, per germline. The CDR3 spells CASSQQHRGLAWFF. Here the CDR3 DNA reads TGTGCCAGCAGCCAACAGCACCGGGGACTAGCATGGTTCTTC.

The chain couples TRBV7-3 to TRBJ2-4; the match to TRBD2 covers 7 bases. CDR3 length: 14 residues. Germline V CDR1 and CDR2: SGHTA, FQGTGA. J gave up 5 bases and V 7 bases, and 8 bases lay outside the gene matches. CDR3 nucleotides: TGTGCCAGCATCAGGGCTAGCGGACAAAACATTCAGTACTTC. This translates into CASIRASGQNIQYF.

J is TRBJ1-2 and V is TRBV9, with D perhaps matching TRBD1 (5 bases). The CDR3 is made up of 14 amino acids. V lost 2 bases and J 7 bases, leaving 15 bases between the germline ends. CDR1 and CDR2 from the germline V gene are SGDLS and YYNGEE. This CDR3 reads CASSVWGSSGGYTF. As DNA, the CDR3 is TGTGCCAGCAGCGTGTGGGGCTCCTCGGGTGGCTACACCTTC.

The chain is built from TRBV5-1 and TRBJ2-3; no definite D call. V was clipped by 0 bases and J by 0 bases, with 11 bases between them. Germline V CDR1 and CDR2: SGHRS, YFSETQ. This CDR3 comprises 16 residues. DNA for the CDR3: TGCGCCAGCAGCTTGGTTTCCCGGAAAAGCACAGATACGCAGTATTTT. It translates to CASSLVSRKSTDTQYF.

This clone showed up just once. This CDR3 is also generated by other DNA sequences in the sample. CDR3 sequence reads: CASSVGQGPYEQYF. The CDR3, as DNA: TGTGCCAGCAGCGTAGGTCAGGGGCCCTACGAGCAGTACTTC. This sequence joins TRBV9 and TRBJ2-7; TRBD1 is a possible D gene (6 bases). The CDR3 has 14 residues. Germline V gene sequence: CDR1 SGDLS, CDR2 YYNGEE. V shed 0 bases and J shed 2 bases, with 9 bases lying between them.

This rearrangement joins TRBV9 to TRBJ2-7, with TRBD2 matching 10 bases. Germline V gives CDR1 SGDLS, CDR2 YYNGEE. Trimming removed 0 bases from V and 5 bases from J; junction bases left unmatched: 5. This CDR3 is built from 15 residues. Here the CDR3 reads CASSVGGTSVDEQYF. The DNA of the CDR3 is TGTGCCAGCAGCGTAGGGGGGACTAGCGTTGACGAGCAGTACTTC.

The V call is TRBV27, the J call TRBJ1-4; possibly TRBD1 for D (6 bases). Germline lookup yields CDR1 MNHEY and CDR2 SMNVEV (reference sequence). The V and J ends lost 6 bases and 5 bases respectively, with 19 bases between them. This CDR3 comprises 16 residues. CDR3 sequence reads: CASSPPGARPNEKLFF. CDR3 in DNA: TGTGCCAGCAGCCCCCCGGGGGCTAGGCCCAATGAAAAACTGTTTTTT.

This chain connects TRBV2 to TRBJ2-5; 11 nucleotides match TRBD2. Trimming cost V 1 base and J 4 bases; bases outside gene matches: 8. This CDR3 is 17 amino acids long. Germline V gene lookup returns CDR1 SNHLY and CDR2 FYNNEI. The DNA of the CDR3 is TGTGCCAGCAGTGAAGAACTAGCGGGAGACCCTGGAGAGACCCAGTACTTC. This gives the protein CASSEELAGDPGETQYF.

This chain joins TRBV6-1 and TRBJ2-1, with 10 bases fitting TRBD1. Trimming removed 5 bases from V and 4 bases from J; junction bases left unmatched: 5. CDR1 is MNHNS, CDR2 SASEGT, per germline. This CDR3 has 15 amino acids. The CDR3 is CASSPDRGAYNEQFF. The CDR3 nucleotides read TGTGCCAGCAGTCCGGACAGGGGGGCTTACAATGAGCAGTTCTTC.